The 14 T cell receptor beta chains below were found in one sample sequenced in a study of blood T cells in healthy people across ages (dated by TCRdb to the mid-2010s). Receptor libraries were prepared by 5' RACE. Instrument used: Illumina HiSeq 2500. A second PCR of about 6 to 11 cycles was performed with a sample-barcoded 5' primer and a J-beta primer mix. TCRdb trimmed public reads at Q25 via fastp, called clones via MiXCR and kept in-frame beta chains. Entries are consolidated by CDR3 protein sequence, retaining the most common genes and DNA. This sample has some 930,000 distinct CDR3 sequences in its table, and roughly 29% of those were observed once. Together, the top ten hold 9.5% to 13% of the sample. These data were also reused for a study on T cells of mothers and their children.

The source material was blood. All receptors derive from a woman between 40 and 55 years old in good health.

A word on this clonotype: At one end the junction does not follow the germline gene, possibly because of a read error. The V call is TRBV12-3 or TRBV12-4, the J call TRBJ1-6, with D perhaps matching TRBD1 (6 bases). The CDR3 runs 15 residues. CDR3 sequence reads: CASSPLGRGNSPPHF. The DNA of the CDR3 is TGTGCCAGCAGTCCCCTGGGGAGGGGGAATTCACCCCCCCACTTT.

The chain has TRBV20-1 and TRBJ1-1; D not resolved. Trimming stripped 5 bases from V and 1 base from J, with 17 bases between. Germline V lookup: CDR1 DFQATT, CDR2 SNEGSKA (reference sequence). The CDR3 runs to 15 residues. The CDR3: CSADGDGRKNTEAFF. CDR3 bases: TGCAGTGCTGATGGGGATGGCAGGAAGAACACTGAAGCTTTCTTT.

This clonotype turned up a few times. The chain links TRBV11-2 to TRBJ2-1, with TRBD1 as a possible D gene (6 bases). CDR3 length equals 18 residues. V was shortened by 5 bases and J by 4 bases, with 24 bases between the two germline ends. Germline V gene data show CDR1 as SGHAT and CDR2 as FQNNGV. The CDR3 is CASSETGQGTHKYNEQFF. In DNA form, the CDR3 reads TGTGCCAGCAGCGAGACCGGCCAAGGGACACATAAATACAATGAGCAGTTCTTC.

This clonotype was found many times. The chain has TRBV29-1 and TRBJ2-7; 10 nucleotides line up with TRBD1. CDR1 and CDR2 from the germline V gene are SQVTM and ANQGSEA. V dropped 6 bases and J dropped 3; count of bases not matched to a gene: 5. The CDR3 runs to 13 residues. The CDR3 spells CSVGQGIGYEQYF. CDR3 coding DNA: TGCAGCGTGGGACAGGGGATAGGCTACGAGCAGTACTTC.

This clonotype was counted only a few times. One base away lies a much larger clone, so this may be a sequencing read error. The chain combines TRBV15 with TRBJ1-2; TRBD1 might be the D (6 bases). Germline V gives CDR1 LNHNV, CDR2 YYDKDF (reference sequence). This CDR3 has 15 amino acids. V gave up 0 bases and J gave up 8 bases, with 16 bases separating them. CDR3 residues: CATSREARRGDGYTF. The CDR3 DNA sequence: TGTGCCACCAGCAGAGAGGCGCGGAGGGGGGACGGCTACACCTTC.

The V and J genes are TRBV20-1 and TRBJ2-2; 7 bases fit TRBD2. Germline CDR1 reads DFQATT; CDR2 reads SNEGSKA (reference sequence). The length of the CDR3 is 15 residues. V trimming: 6 bases; J trimming: 1 base; junction bases outside the gene matches: 8. The CDR3 DNA reads as TGCAGTGCGAAAGCGACTAGCCTGAACACCGGGGAGCTGTTTTTT. Translated, it gives CSAKATSLNTGELFF.

This clonotype was counted many times. The gene calls are TRBV4-1 and TRBJ1-1, with D perhaps matching TRBD1 (5 bases). Trimming left V 6 bases short and J 0 bases short, with 11 bases between. Germline V gene sequence: CDR1 MGHRA, CDR2 YSYEKL. The CDR3 is 14 amino acids. DNA for the CDR3: TGCGCCAGCAGTCACTCGACAGTGAACACTGAAGCTTTCTTT. Translating gives CASSHSTVNTEAFF.

The rearrangement links TRBV6-4 to TRBJ1-2; TRBD1 is a possible D gene (5 bases). Looked up from germline, CDR1 is MRHNA and CDR2 is SNTAGT. The CDR3 runs 17 residues. V was trimmed by 0 bases and J by 4 bases, leaving 18 bases between them. CDR3 in DNA: TGTGCCAGCAGTGACTCAGCGGGACTTAGATTCATCTATGGCTACACCTTC. Translating gives CASSDSAGLRFIYGYTF.

The rearrangement joins TRBV6-5 to TRBJ1-5; possibly TRBD1 for D (5 bases). V was clipped by 6 bases and J by 2 bases, with 11 bases between them. CDR1 and CDR2 from the germline V gene are MNHEY and SVGAGI. The CDR3 spans 14 residues. CDR3 amino acids: CASSREIGNQPQHF. Written as DNA, the CDR3 is TGTGCCAGCAGCAGGGAAATCGGCAATCAGCCCCAGCATTTT.

This sequence joins TRBV20-1 and TRBJ1-5; the D is unclear. Trimming removed 5 bases from V and 5 bases from J, with 13 bases in between. Germline CDR1 reads DFQATT; CDR2 reads SNEGSKA (reference sequence). This CDR3 comprises 13 residues. The CDR3 DNA follows: TGCAGTGCTCCCAGCCCCAATGATCAGCCCCAGCATTTT. Translating it yields CSAPSPNDQPQHF.

The genes are TRBV7-9 and TRBJ2-7, with no clear D. The CDR3 has 14 residues. The V gene lost 4 bases and the J gene lost 0 bases, with 10 bases spanning the gap. Germline assignment: CDR1 SEHNR and CDR2 FQNEAQ (reference sequence). CDR3 amino acids: CASSSTSPSYEQYF. The CDR3 DNA follows: TGTGCCAGCAGCTCCACATCCCCCTCCTACGAGCAGTACTTC.

This clonotype was detected only once. This may come from a read error, since a much larger clone is one base off. The rearrangement joins TRBV9 to TRBJ2-4; possible D gene TRBD2, 5 bases. This CDR3 has 14 residues. Germline-derived CDR1 and CDR2 are SGDLS and YYNGEE. Trimming took off 3 bases at V and 13 bases at J, with 20 bases between the two ends. CDR3 sequence (DNA): TGTGCCAGCAGCGCCCGCGGTGGGGAGAATGAGCAGTACTTC. It codes for CASSARGGENEQYF.

This clonotype showed up many times. The chain combines TRBV11-2 with TRBJ2-1; 7 bases match TRBD1. Germline values: CDR1 SGHAT, CDR2 FQNNGV. This CDR3 contains 13 residues. With 4 bases clipped from V and 7 bases from J, the junction kept 4 bases outside the gene matches. CDR3 bases: TGTGCCAGCAGCTCGACAGGGCAAAATGAGCAGTTCTTC. It encodes CASSSTGQNEQFF.

This clonotype was detected ten times or more. The chain has TRBV12-3 or TRBV12-4 and TRBJ1-1, with no clear D. There are 14 residues in the CDR3. V lost 4 bases and J lost 0, with 9 bases in between. CDR3 region: CASSSLGMNTEAFF. The CDR3 DNA reads TGTGCCAGCAGTTCTCTGGGGATGAACACTGAAGCTTTCTTT.